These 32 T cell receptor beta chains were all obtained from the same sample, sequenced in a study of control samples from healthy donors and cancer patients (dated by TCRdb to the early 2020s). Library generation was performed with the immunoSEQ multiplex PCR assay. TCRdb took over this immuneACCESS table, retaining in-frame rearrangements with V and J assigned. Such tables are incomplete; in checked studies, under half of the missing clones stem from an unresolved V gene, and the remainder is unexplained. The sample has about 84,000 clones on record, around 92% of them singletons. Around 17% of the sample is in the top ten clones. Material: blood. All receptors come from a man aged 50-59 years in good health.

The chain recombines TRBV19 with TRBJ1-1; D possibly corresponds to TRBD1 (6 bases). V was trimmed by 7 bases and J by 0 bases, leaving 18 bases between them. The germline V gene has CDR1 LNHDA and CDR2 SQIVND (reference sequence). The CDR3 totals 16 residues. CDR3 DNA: TGTGCCAGTAACCAGAGGGGGGGTAGGATGAACACTGAAGCTTTCTTT. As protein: CASNQRGGRMNTEAFF.

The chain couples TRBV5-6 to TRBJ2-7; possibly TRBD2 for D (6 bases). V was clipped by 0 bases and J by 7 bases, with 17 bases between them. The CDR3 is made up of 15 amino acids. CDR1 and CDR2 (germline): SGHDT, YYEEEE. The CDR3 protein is CASSLARGANREQYF. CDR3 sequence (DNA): TGTGCCAGCAGCTTGGCCCGCGGGGCGAACCGTGAGCAGTACTTC. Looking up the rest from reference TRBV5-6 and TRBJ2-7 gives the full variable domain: DAGVTQSPTHLIKTRGQQVTLRCSPKSGHDTVSWYQQALGQGPQFIFQYYEEEERQRGNFPDRFSGHQFPNYSSELNVNALLLGDSALYLCASSLARGANREQYFGPGTRLTVT.

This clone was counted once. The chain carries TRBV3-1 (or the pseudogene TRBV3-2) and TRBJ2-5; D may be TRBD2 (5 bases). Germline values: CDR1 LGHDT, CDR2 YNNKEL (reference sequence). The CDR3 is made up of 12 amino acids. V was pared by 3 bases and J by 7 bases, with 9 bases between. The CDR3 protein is CASSQGSGTQYF. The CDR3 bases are TGTGCCAGCAGCCAGGGAAGCGGGACCCAGTACTTC.

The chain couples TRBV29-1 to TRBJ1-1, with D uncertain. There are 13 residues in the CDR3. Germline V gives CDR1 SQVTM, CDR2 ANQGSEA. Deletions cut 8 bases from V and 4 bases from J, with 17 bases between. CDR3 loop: CSTKEGEATEAFF. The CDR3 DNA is TGCAGCACTAAAGAGGGAGAGGCCACTGAAGCTTTCTTT.

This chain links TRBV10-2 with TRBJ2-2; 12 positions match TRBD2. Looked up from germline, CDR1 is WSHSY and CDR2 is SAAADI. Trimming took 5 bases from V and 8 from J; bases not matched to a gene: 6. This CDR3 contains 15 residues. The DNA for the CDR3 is TGCGCCAGCAGTTTCGGACTAGCGGGGTCGGGGGAGCTGTTTTTT. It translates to CASSFGLAGSGELFF.

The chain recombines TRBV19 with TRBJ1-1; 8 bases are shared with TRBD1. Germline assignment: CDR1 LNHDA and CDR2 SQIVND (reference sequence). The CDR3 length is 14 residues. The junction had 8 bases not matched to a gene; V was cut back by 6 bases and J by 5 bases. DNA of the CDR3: TGTGCCAGTAGCCTCGACAGGGGAGGGACTGAAGCTTTCTTT. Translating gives CASSLDRGGTEAFF.

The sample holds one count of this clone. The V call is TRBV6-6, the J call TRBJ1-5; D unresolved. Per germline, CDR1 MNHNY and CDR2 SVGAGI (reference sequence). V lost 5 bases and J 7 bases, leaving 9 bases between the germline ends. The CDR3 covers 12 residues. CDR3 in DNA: TGTGCCAGCAGTCCCCCGACCCAGCCCCAGCATTTT. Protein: CASSPPTQPQHF.

The CDR3 DNA is TGTGCCAGTATCAGTCAGGAGAACACTGAAGCTTTCTTT. This translates into CASISQENTEAFF. V usage is TRBV19 and J usage is TRBJ1-1; D gene uncertain. Germline lookup yields CDR1 LNHDA and CDR2 SQIVND (reference sequence). The CDR3 covers 13 residues. V was clipped by 7 bases and J by 1 base, with 10 bases between them.

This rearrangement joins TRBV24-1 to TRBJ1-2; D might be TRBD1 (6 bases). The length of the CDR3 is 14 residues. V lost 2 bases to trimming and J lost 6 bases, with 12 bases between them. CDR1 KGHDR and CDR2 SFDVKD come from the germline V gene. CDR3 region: CATSDSSTGHGYTF. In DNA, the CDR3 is TGTGCCACCAGTGATTCCTCGACAGGACATGGCTACACCTTC.

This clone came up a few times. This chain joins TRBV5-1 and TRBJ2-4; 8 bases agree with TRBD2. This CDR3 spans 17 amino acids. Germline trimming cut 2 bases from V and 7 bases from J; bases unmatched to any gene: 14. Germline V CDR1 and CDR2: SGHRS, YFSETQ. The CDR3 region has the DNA TGCGCCAGCAGCTTTCGACCGGGACTAGGGATAGGGAACATTCAGTACTTC. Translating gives CASSFRPGLGIGNIQYF.

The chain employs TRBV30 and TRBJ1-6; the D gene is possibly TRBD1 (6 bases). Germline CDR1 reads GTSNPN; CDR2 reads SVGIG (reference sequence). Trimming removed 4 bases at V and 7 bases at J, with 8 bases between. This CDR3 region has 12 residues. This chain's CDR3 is CAWTQGNSPLHF. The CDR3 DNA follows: TGTGCCTGGACCCAGGGGAATTCACCCCTCCACTTT.

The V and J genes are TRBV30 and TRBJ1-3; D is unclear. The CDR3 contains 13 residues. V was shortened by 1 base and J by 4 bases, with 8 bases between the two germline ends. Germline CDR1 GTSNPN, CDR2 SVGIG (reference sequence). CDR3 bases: TGTGCCTGGAGTGGCTCTGGCGGAAACACCATATATTTT. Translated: CAWSGSGGNTIYF.

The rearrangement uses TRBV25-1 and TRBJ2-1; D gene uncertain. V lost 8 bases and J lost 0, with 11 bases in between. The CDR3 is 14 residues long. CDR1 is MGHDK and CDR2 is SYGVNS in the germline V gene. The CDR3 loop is CASSLGNSYNEQFF. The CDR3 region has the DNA TGTGCCAGCTCCTTAGGGAACTCCTACAATGAGCAGTTCTTC.

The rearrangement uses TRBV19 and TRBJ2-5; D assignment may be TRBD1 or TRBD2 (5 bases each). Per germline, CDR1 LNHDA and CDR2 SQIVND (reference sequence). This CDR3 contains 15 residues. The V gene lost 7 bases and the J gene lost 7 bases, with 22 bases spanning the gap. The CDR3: CASTQGPEAGRTQYF. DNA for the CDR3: TGTGCCAGTACCCAGGGCCCGGAGGCCGGGCGGACCCAGTACTTC.

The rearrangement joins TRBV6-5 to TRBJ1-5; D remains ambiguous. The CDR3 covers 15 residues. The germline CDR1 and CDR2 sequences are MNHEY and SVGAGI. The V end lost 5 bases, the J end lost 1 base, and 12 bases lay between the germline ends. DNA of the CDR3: TGTGCCAGCAGTCCGACTTCGGGCAGCAATCAGCCCCAGCATTTT. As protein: CASSPTSGSNQPQHF.

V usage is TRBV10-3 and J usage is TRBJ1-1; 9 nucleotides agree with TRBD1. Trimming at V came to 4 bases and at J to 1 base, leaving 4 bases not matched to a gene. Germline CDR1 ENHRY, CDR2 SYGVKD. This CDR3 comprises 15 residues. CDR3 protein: CAISGPTGGNTEAFF. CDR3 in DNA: TGTGCCATCAGTGGACCGACAGGGGGGAACACTGAAGCTTTCTTT.

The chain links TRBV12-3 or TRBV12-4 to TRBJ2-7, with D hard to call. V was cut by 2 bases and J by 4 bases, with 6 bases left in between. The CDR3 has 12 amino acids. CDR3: CASSLPGYEQYF. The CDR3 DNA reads TGTGCCAGCAGTTTACCTGGATACGAGCAGTACTTC.

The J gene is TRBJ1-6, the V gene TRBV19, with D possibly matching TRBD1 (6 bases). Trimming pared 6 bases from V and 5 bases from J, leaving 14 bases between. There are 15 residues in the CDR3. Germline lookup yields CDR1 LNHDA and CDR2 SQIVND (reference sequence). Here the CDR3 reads CASSQADRNNSPLHF. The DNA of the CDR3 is TGTGCCAGTAGCCAGGCGGACAGAAATAATTCACCCCTCCACTTT.

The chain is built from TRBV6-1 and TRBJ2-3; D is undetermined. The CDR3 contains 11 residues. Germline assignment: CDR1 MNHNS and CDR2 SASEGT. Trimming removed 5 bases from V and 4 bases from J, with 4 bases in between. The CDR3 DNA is TGTGCCAGCAGTTATTCAGATACGCAGTATTTT. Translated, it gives CASSYSDTQYF.

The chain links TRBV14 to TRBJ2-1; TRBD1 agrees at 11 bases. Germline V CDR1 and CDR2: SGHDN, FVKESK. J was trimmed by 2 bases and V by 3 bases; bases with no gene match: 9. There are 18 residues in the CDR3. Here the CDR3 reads CASSQDFGQGAPYNEQFF. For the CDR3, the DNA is TGTGCCAGCAGCCAGGATTTCGGACAGGGGGCCCCCTACAATGAGCAGTTCTTC.

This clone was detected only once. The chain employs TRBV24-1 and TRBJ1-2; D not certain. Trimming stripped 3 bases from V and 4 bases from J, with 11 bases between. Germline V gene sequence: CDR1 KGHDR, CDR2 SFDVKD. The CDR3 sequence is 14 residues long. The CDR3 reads CATSDTGRFYGYTF. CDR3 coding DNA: TGTGCCACCAGTGATACTGGGCGCTTCTATGGCTACACCTTC.

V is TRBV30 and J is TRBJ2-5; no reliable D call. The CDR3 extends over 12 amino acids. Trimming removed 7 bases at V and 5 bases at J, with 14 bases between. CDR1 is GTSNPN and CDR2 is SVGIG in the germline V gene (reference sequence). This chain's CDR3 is CAFRKGFETQYF. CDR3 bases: TGTGCCTTCCGAAAAGGTTTTGAGACCCAGTACTTC. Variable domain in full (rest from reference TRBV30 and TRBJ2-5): SQTIHQWPATLVQPVGSPLSLECTVEGTSNPNLYWYRQAAGRGLQLLFYSVGIGQISSEVPQNLSASRPQDRQFILSSKKLLLSDSGFYLCAFRKGFETQYFGPGTRLLVL.

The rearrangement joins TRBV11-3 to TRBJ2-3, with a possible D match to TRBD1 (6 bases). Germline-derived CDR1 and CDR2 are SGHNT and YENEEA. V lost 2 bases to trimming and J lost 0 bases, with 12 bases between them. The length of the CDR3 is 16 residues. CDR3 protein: CASSLTKTGSTDTQYF. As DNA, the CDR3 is TGTGCCAGCAGCTTAACTAAGACAGGTAGCACAGATACGCAGTATTTT.

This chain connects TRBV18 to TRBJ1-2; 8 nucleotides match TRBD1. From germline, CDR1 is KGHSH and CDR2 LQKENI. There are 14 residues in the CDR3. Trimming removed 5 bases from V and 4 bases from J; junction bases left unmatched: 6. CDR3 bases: TGTGCCAGCTCAAGAGACAGGGGTACCTATGGCTACACCTTC. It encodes CASSRDRGTYGYTF.

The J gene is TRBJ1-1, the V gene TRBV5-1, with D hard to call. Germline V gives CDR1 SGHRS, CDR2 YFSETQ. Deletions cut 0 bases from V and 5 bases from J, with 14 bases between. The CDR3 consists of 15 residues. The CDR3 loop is CASSLEWGRLTEAFF. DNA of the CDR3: TGCGCCAGCAGCTTGGAGTGGGGTAGATTGACTGAAGCTTTCTTT.

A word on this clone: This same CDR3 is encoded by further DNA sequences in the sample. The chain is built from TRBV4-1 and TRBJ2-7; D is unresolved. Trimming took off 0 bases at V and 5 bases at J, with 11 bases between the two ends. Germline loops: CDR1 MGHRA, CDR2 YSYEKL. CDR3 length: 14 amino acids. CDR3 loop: CASSQDLRRDEQYF. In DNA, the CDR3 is TGCGCCAGCAGCCAAGATCTTCGTCGGGACGAGCAGTACTTC.

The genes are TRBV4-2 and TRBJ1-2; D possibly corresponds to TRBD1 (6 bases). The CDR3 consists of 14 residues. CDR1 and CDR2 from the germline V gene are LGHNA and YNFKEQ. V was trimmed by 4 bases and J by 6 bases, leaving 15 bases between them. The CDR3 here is CASSPTQQGNGYTF. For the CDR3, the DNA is TGTGCCAGCAGCCCGACGCAACAGGGAAATGGCTACACCTTC.

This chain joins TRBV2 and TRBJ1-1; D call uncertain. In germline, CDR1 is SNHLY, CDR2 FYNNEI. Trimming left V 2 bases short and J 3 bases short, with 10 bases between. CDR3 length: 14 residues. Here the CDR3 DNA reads TGTGCCAGCAGTGAAAGGGAATATTACACTGAAGCTTTCTTT. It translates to CASSEREYYTEAFF.

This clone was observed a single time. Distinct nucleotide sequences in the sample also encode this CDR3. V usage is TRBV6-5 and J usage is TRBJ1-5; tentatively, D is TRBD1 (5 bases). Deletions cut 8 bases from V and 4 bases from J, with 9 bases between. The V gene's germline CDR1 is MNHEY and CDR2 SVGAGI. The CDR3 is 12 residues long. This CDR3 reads CASGQGNQPQHF. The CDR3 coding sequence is TGTGCCAGCGGTCAGGGAAATCAGCCCCAGCATTTT.

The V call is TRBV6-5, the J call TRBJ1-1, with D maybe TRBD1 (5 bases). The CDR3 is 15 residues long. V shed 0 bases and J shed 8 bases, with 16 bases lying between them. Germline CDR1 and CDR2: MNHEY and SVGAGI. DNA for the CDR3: TGTGCCAGCAGTTACTCGACAGTCTTCGCGGGCGAAGCTTTCTTT. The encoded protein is CASSYSTVFAGEAFF.

The CDR3 loop is CASSLAGTGTAGELFF. CDR3 nucleotides: TGTGCCAGCAGCTTGGCGGGGACAGGGACGGCCGGGGAGCTGTTTTTT. The chain carries TRBV5-6 and TRBJ2-2; 9 nucleotides align to TRBD1. CDR1 is SGHDT and CDR2 is YYEEEE in the germline V gene. The CDR3 has 16 residues. Germline trimming cut 0 bases from V and 6 bases from J; bases unmatched to any gene: 6.

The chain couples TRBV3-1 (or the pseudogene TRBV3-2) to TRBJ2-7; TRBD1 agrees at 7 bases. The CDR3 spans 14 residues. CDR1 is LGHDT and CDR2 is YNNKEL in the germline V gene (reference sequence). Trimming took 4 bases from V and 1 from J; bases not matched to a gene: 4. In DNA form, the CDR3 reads TGTGCCAGCAGCCCGACAGGGATGTCCTACGAGCAGTACTTC. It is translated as CASSPTGMSYEQYF.